Below are 7 T cell receptor beta chains sequenced from a single sample in a study of T cells in Graves' hyperthyroidism and ophthalmopathy. RNA transcripts gave rise to amplified TCR beta CDR3 regions. When the TCR CDR3 underwent first-round RT-PCR, the HTBI primer set was used. TCRdb itself ran the multiplex PCR reads through MiXCR, one entry per CDR3 protein. The table shows more than 600,000 distinct CDR3 sequences, with about a sixth occurring only once. The sequenced sample was blood. The receptors here all came from a man in his late teens or twenties with Graves' hyperthyroidism.

This clonotype was recorded a few times. The J gene is TRBJ2-1, the V gene TRBV5-1, with 7 nucleotides matching TRBD1. The J segment lost 3 bases and the V segment lost 2 bases, leaving 2 bases of the junction unmatched. The CDR3 covers 14 residues. In germline, CDR1 is SGHRS, CDR2 YFSETQ. The CDR3 nucleotides are TGCGCCAGCAGCTTCTGGGACAGCTACAATGAGCAGTTCTTC. Its protein is CASSFWDSYNEQFF.

This clonotype occurred many times. The chain uses TRBV7-9 and TRBJ2-1; no firm D call. Germline V gene lookup returns CDR1 SEHNR and CDR2 FQNEAQ (reference sequence). The germline V and J ends were trimmed by 2 bases and 0 bases, with 11 bases remaining between them. The CDR3 runs to 16 residues. In DNA form, the CDR3 reads TGTGCCAGCAGCTTATTGACATCCAGCTCCTACAATGAGCAGTTCTTC. It is translated as CASSLLTSSSYNEQFF.

The chain employs TRBV6-1 and TRBJ2-3; 8 nucleotides align to TRBD1. The ends lost 4 bases at V and 2 bases at J; junction bases unmatched: 11. Germline V CDR1 and CDR2: MNHNS, SASEGT. CDR3 length equals 17 residues. DNA for the CDR3: TGTGCCAGCAGTGCTACCGCCGGGACAGGACACACAGATACGCAGTATTTT. This encodes CASSATAGTGHTDTQYF.

CDR3 nucleotide sequence: TGCAGCGTTGCTGACAGGGGAAACACCGGGGAGCTGTTTTTT. This gives the protein CSVADRGNTGELFF. The chain carries TRBV29-1 and TRBJ2-2; 8 bases map to TRBD1. Germline V gene data show CDR1 as SQVTM and CDR2 as ANQGSEA. V lost 4 bases to trimming and J lost 2 bases; unmatched junction nucleotides: 3. This CDR3 comprises 14 residues.

This clonotype was found many times. V gene TRBV7-9 combines with J gene TRBJ2-3, with TRBD2 as a possible D gene (5 bases). Germline CDR1 reads SEHNR; CDR2 reads FQNEAQ (reference sequence). Trimming cost V 0 bases and J 1 base, with 11 bases left between them. CDR3 length: 16 residues. CDR3 nucleotides: TGTGCCAGCAGCTTAGCACTTCCGGAGGGCACAGATACGCAGTATTTT. Its translation is CASSLALPEGTDTQYF.

There are many counts of this clonotype. The chain combines TRBV11-2 with TRBJ2-3, with D unresolved. Germline CDR1 SGHAT, CDR2 FQNNGV. This CDR3 contains 14 residues. The ends were cut back, 1 base at V and 2 bases at J, with 7 bases in the middle. CDR3: CASSLGLITDTQYF. The CDR3 nucleotides read TGTGCCAGCAGCTTAGGACTGATCACAGATACGCAGTATTTT. The whole variable domain, filled in from reference TRBV11-2 and TRBJ2-3, reads EAGVAQSPRYKIIEKRQSVAFWCNPISGHATLYWYQQILGQGPKLLIQFQNNGVVDDSQLPKDRFSAERLKGVDSTLKIQPAKLEDSAVYLCASSLGLITDTQYFGPGTRLTVL.

The chain links TRBV18 to TRBJ2-1; 9 bases match TRBD2. Unmatched junction bases numbered 9, after V lost 3 bases and J lost 6 bases. Per germline, CDR1 KGHSH and CDR2 LQKENI. The CDR3 contains 16 residues. CDR3 in amino acids: CASSPLTREGRNEQFF. As DNA, the CDR3 is TGTGCCAGCTCACCCCTGACGCGGGAGGGCCGCAATGAGCAGTTCTTC.